These T cell receptor beta chains were read from a single sample in a study of blood T cell repertoires in COVID-19. The assay was immunoSEQ multiplex PCR, and TCRdb's table has in-frame clones only and misses some. Among about 320,000 clones, about 85% were seen once, and the ten largest hold approximately 1.9%. Sequenced material: PBMCs or T cells enriched from blood (not recorded which). Receptors originate from a woman aged 25 to 39 who had been exposed to COVID-19. Both conserved end residues are part of each CDR3. Fields, in order: clone size, J gene, V gene, D gene, CDR3 protein, CDR3 DNA. D genes are given only for firm matches. A clone size is listed for some rows: how often the clone was seen (once, few, many), or a class if it is expanded.

clone_size: -
j_call: TRBJ1-1
v_call: TRBV5-1
d_call: TRBD1
cdr3_aa: CASSYGQGAYKGLQNTEAFF
cdr3_nt: TGCGCCAGCAGCTACGGACAGGGGGCGTACAAAGGACTGCAGAACACTGAAGCTTTCTTT

clone_size: -
j_call: TRBJ2-1
v_call: TRBV7-8
d_call: -
cdr3_aa: CASSLDPGSGEQFF
cdr3_nt: TGTGCCAGCAGCCTCGACCCGGGATCCGGTGAGCAGTTCTTC

clone_size: -
j_call: TRBJ1-2
v_call: TRBV6-5
d_call: -
cdr3_aa: CASRLTVANYGYTF
cdr3_nt: TGTGCCAGCAGACTGACAGTAGCTAACTATGGCTACACCTTC

clone_size: once
j_call: TRBJ2-6
v_call: TRBV14
d_call: -
cdr3_aa: CASSHTGFSGANVLTF
cdr3_nt: TGTGCCAGCAGCCATACAGGTTTTTCTGGGGCCAACGTCCTGACTTTC

clone_size: -
j_call: TRBJ1-2
v_call: TRBV25-1
d_call: -
cdr3_aa: CASSENNFPGSYGYTF
cdr3_nt: TGTGCCAGCAGTGAAAATAATTTCCCGGGGTCCTATGGCTACACCTTC

clone_size: -
j_call: TRBJ2-7
v_call: TRBV28
d_call: TRBD2
cdr3_aa: CASSSPGTSGNSYEQYF
cdr3_nt: TGTGCCAGCAGTTCCCCAGGGACTAGCGGGAATTCCTACGAGCAGTACTTC

clone_size: once
j_call: TRBJ2-3
v_call: TRBV5-5
d_call: TRBD2
cdr3_aa: CASSWGLALTDTQYF
cdr3_nt: TGTGCCAGCAGCTGGGGACTAGCGCTCACAGATACGCAGTATTTT

clone_size: -
j_call: TRBJ2-7
v_call: TRBV12-5
d_call: -
cdr3_aa: CASGLGESEQYF
cdr3_nt: TGTGCTAGTGGTTTGGGAGAGAGCGAGCAGTACTTC

clone_size: -
j_call: TRBJ1-2
v_call: TRBV5-1
d_call: TRBD1
cdr3_aa: CASSSRGQGNYGYTF
cdr3_nt: TGCGCCAGCAGCTCCAGGGGGCAAGGGAACTATGGCTACACCTTC

clone_size: -
j_call: TRBJ1-6
v_call: TRBV10-3
d_call: -
cdr3_aa: CAINSDRSPLHF
cdr3_nt: TGTGCCATCAATAGCGACAGGTCACCCCTCCACTTT

clone_size: -
j_call: TRBJ2-1
v_call: TRBV6-5
d_call: -
cdr3_aa: CASTPHRNEQFF
cdr3_nt: TGTGCCAGCACCCCCCATCGGAATGAGCAGTTCTTC

clone_size: -
j_call: TRBJ1-2
v_call: TRBV30
d_call: -
cdr3_aa: CAWSVFAPTDGYTF
cdr3_nt: TGTGCCTGGAGTGTATTCGCACCCACGGATGGCTACACCTTC

clone_size: -
j_call: TRBJ2-1
v_call: TRBV12-3/TRBV12-4
d_call: -
cdr3_aa: CASRVAAYNEQFF
cdr3_nt: TGTGCCAGCAGGGTGGCCGCCTACAATGAGCAGTTCTTC

clone_size: -
j_call: TRBJ1-3
v_call: TRBV27
d_call: -
cdr3_aa: CASKQVSSGNTIYF
cdr3_nt: TGTGCCAGCAAACAGGTCTCCTCTGGAAACACCATATATTTT

clone_size: medium-sized
j_call: TRBJ1-4
v_call: TRBV7-9
d_call: -
cdr3_aa: CASMSTFGGSNEKLFF
cdr3_nt: TGTGCCAGCATGTCGACTTTTGGGGGGTCTAATGAAAAACTGTTTTTT

clone_size: -
j_call: TRBJ2-7
v_call: TRBV18
d_call: TRBD2
cdr3_aa: CASSPTSGRAGDEQYF
cdr3_nt: TGTGCCAGCTCACCGACTAGCGGGAGGGCTGGGGACGAGCAGTACTTC

clone_size: -
j_call: TRBJ1-2
v_call: TRBV9
d_call: TRBD1
cdr3_aa: CASSGRTGQANYGYTF
cdr3_nt: TGTGCCAGCAGCGGGAGGACAGGACAAGCTAACTATGGCTACACCTTC